One sample yielded the 32 T cell receptor beta chains listed below, sequenced in a study of glioma-infiltrating T cells. Amplification of TCR alpha and beta CDR3 regions from RNA used iRepertoire nested multiplex PCR. TCRdb recomputed calls from the multiplex PCR reads with MiXCR, one row per CDR3 protein. The data contain about 93,000 distinct CDR3 sequences, roughly 40% of them singletons. Sequences were obtained from glioma tissue, nonneoplastic brain tissue, or PBMCs (not recorded which). Source of these receptors: a human donor with low-grade glioma or glioblastoma, undergoing nonglioma brain surgery, or in good health (not recorded which).

Concerning this clonotype itself: This may arise from a read error, as a much more abundant clone is one base away. The V call is TRBV15, the J call TRBJ2-5; D ambiguous. The CDR3 is 14 amino acids. The germline CDR1 and CDR2 sequences are LNHNV and YYDKDF (reference sequence). The CDR3 is CANSRGMIQETQYF. The CDR3 nucleotides read TGTGCCAACAGCAGAGGTATGATCCAAGAGACCCAGTACTTC.

The chain joins TRBV29-1 to TRBJ2-1; D might be TRBD1 or TRBD2, each matching 5 bases. The CDR3 spans 15 residues. Trimming took 3 bases from V and 4 from J, leaving 16 bases between them. Germline lookup yields CDR1 SQVTM and CDR2 ANQGSEA. The CDR3 region is CSVDASGTLYNEQFF. The CDR3 DNA sequence: TGCAGCGTTGACGCTAGTGGGACCTTGTACAATGAGCAGTTCTTC.

This clonotype was counted many times. The rearrangement links TRBV2 to TRBJ2-7; a possible D gene is TRBD1 (6 bases). The CDR3 runs 12 residues. The V end was cut by 6 bases, the J end by 5 bases, with 11 bases between. Germline CDR1 and CDR2: SNHLY and FYNNEI. The CDR3 bases are TGTGCCAGCAGCCGGGACACCAACGAGCAGTACTTC. It translates to CASSRDTNEQYF.

This clonotype was picked up many times. The genes are TRBV6-1 and TRBJ2-7, with 8 bases matching TRBD1. V lost 6 bases to trimming and J lost 8 bases; unmatched junction nucleotides: 6. Germline CDR1 reads MNHNS; CDR2 reads SASEGT. This CDR3 is built from 12 residues. The CDR3: CASRAGQGQQYF. CDR3 bases: TGTGCCAGCAGGGCAGGACAGGGCCAGCAGTACTTC.

This clonotype was observed once. A much larger clone lies a single base off, so this may be a read error. This rearrangement joins TRBV12-3 or TRBV12-4 to TRBJ1-5; possible D gene TRBD1, 5 bases. This CDR3 contains 13 residues. The V and J ends lost 7 bases and 5 bases respectively, with 12 bases between them. For the CDR3, the DNA is TGTGCCAGCATGAAGGGGTCCCATCAGCCCCAGCATTTT. This sequence encodes CASMKGSHQPQHF.

Note on this clonotype: This may stem from a read error, because a much larger clone lies one nucleotide away. The chain couples TRBV5-1 to TRBJ2-7; 11 bases map to TRBD2. The CDR3 loop spans 15 amino acids. Germline V gene sequence: CDR1 SGHRS, CDR2 YFSETQ. DNA for the CDR3: TGCGCCGGCAGCTTGTTTAGCGGGGGGGCGTACGAGCAGTACTTC. This encodes CAGSLFSGGAYEQYF.

This clonotype was observed many times. The chain couples TRBV14 to TRBJ2-5; 10 bases align to TRBD1. V was clipped by 5 bases and J by 2 bases; unmatched bases: 8. The CDR3 is 16 amino acids. Germline V lookup: CDR1 SGHDN, CDR2 FVKESK. The CDR3 bases are TGTGCCAGCAGCAGATACGGACAGGGGGGACAAGAGACCCAGTACTTC. This codes for CASSRYGQGGQETQYF.

Turning to this clonotype: Sequence at one end of the junction differs from germline and may be a read error. The genes are TRBV6-5 and TRBJ2-1; 9 nucleotides match TRBD2. Germline CDR1 reads MNHEY; CDR2 reads SVGAGI. CDR3 size: 19 residues. This CDR3 is CASNKGEGLAGVSNNEQFF. The CDR3 DNA is TGTGCCAGCAATAAGGGCGAGGGACTAGCAGGAGTCTCCAACAATGAGCAGTTCTTC.

In this sample, this clonotype turned up many times. The chain couples TRBV4-1 to TRBJ2-7; D perhaps matches TRBD2 (6 bases). Deletions cut 4 bases from V and 7 bases from J, with 17 bases between. This CDR3 is 14 amino acids long. Germline CDR1 reads MGHRA; CDR2 reads YSYEKL. The CDR3, as DNA: TGCGCCAGCAGCCCGGGACTTCAATTACGGGAGCAGTACTTC. This gives the protein CASSPGLQLREQYF.

On this clonotype itself: A much larger clone sits a single nucleotide away, making a read error possible. The chain joins TRBV14 to TRBJ2-2; 8 nucleotides line up with TRBD2. The germline V gene encodes CDR1 SGHDN and CDR2 FVKESK. The CDR3 sequence is 14 residues long. In DNA form, the CDR3 reads TGTGCCAGCAGCGCGACTAGCGCAGGCGGGGAGCTGCTTTTT. This sequence encodes CASSATSAGGELLF.

This clonotype showed up just once. The chain uses TRBV28 and TRBJ1-1, with D tentatively TRBD1 (5 bases). Germline CDR1 and CDR2: MDHEN and SYDVKM. This CDR3 is built from 13 residues. V was trimmed by 11 bases and J by 1 base, leaving 14 bases between them. The CDR3 nucleotides are TGTGCCGGCTCCGTCGGGGGGAACACTGAAGCTTTCTTT. Translated, it gives CAGSVGGNTEAFF.

The chain recombines TRBV4-1 with TRBJ2-1; D is unresolved. Trimming shortened V by 8 bases and J by 0 bases, and 8 bases separated the two germline ends. This CDR3 spans 13 amino acids. The germline gives CDR1 MGHRA, CDR2 YSYEKL. CDR3 sequence (DNA): TGCGCCAGCCTGCGAGACTCCTACAATGAGCAGTTCTTC. It translates to CASLRDSYNEQFF.

Concerning this clonotype itself: The conserved phenylalanine or tryptophan normally closing the CDR3 is absent here, so this likely arose from a read error. V usage is TRBV7-2 and J usage is TRBJ2-1; D may be TRBD1 (5 bases). The V end was cut by 0 bases, the J end by 5 bases, with 8 bases between. The CDR3 spans 14 residues. Germline V gives CDR1 SGHTA, CDR2 FQGNSA. For the CDR3, the DNA is TGTGCCAGCAGCTTAGCCTGGACAAACAATGAGCAGTTCCTC. Translation gives CASSLAWTNNEQFL.

This clonotype was recorded at least ten times. The CDR3 is CASSPAQLALYNEQFF. The DNA for the CDR3 is TGTGCCAGCTCACCAGCCCAACTAGCCCTTTACAATGAGCAGTTCTTC. V usage is TRBV18 and J usage is TRBJ2-1; TRBD2 is a possible D gene (6 bases). The CDR3 has 16 amino acids. V was clipped by 2 bases and J by 4 bases, with 15 bases between them. Germline loops: CDR1 KGHSH, CDR2 LQKENI.

Regarding this clonotype: The junction does not match germline at one end; this may be a read error. The V gene is TRBV20-1, the J gene TRBJ1-6; D remains unclear. This CDR3 contains 13 residues. Germline loops: CDR1 DFQATT, CDR2 SNEGSKA (reference sequence). CDR3 protein: CSASAGANSPLRF. CDR3 in DNA: TGCAGTGCTAGTGCAGGAGCCAATTCACCCCTCCGCTTT.

In this sample, this clonotype turned up many times. This sequence joins TRBV20-1 and TRBJ1-1; 9 nucleotides align to TRBD1. This CDR3 is built from 17 residues. The junction had 10 bases not matched to a gene; V was cut back by 1 base and J by 1 base. Germline CDR1 reads DFQATT; CDR2 reads SNEGSKA (reference sequence). The CDR3 coding sequence is TGCAGTGCTAGAGTAACAGGGGGCGCGGTCGGGAACACTGAAGCTTTCTTT. Protein product: CSARVTGGAVGNTEAFF.

In its sample, this clonotype was seen many times. Here the CDR3 reads CASSQDPGQYNQPQHF. CDR3 DNA: TGCGCCAGCAGCCAAGACCCTGGACAGTATAATCAGCCCCAGCATTTT. The rearrangement links TRBV4-1 to TRBJ1-5, with a tentative D call TRBD1 (6 bases). The CDR3 runs to 16 residues. Germline V gives CDR1 MGHRA, CDR2 YSYEKL. Trimming left V 0 bases short and J 4 bases short, with 13 bases between.

CDR3 sequence (DNA): TGTGCCAGCAGTTTAGGACAGCCTCGGGTCCTGACTTTC. It specifies CASSLGQPRVLTF. J is TRBJ2-6 and V is TRBV12-3 or TRBV12-4, with D perhaps matching TRBD1 (5 bases). Between the trimmed V and J ends, which lost 1 base and 13 bases, there was a span of 11 bases. The CDR3 contains 13 residues.

Of note for this clonotype: A much larger clonotype is one base distant, so this may be a read error. J is TRBJ2-7 and V is TRBV10-3, with D unresolved. Germline-derived CDR1 and CDR2 are ENHRY and SYGVKD. The CDR3 extends over 13 amino acids. This CDR3 is CAIGERPPYEQYF. Here the CDR3 DNA reads TGTGCCATCGGTGAAAGGCCCCCCTACGAGCAGTACTTC.

As for this clonotype: Being one base from a much bigger clone, this may be a read error. The chain is built from TRBV19 and TRBJ2-7, with D hard to call. Trimming took off 11 bases at V and 7 bases at J, with 15 bases between the two ends. The CDR3 is 11 residues long. Germline V gene data show CDR1 as LNHDA and CDR2 as SQIVND (reference sequence). The CDR3 here is CASPPGSEQYF. The CDR3 DNA is TGTGCCTCCCCCCCGGGCAGTGAGCAGTACTTC.

To note about this clonotype: A much bigger clone sits one base away, suggesting this may be a read error. The rearrangement joins TRBV5-1 to TRBJ2-1, with 7 bases fitting TRBD2. Germline V gene sequence: CDR1 SGHRS, CDR2 YFSETQ. The CDR3 extends over 16 amino acids. J was trimmed by 8 bases and V by 0 bases; bases with no gene match: 11. The CDR3 DNA reads TGCGCCAGCAGCTTGGAATCCGCTAGCGGATACTATGAGCAGTTCTTC. It is translated as CASSLESASGYYEQFF.

The J gene is TRBJ1-1, the V gene TRBV29-1; D call uncertain. The V end was cut by 4 bases, the J end by 7 bases, with 13 bases between. The CDR3 spans 12 residues. Germline V CDR1 and CDR2: SQVTM, ANQGSEA. CDR3 nucleotides: TGCAGCGTTGGATGGGCTGGGAATGAAGCTTTCTTT. Residues: CSVGWAGNEAFF.

There are many counts of this clonotype. CDR3 sequence: CASTSIARREQFF. As DNA, the CDR3 is TGCGCCAGCACGTCTATTGCCCGGAGAGAGCAGTTCTTC. This chain joins TRBV4-1 and TRBJ2-1, with D unclear. Germline CDR1 MGHRA, CDR2 YSYEKL. V lost 7 bases, J lost 10 bases, and 17 bases lay in between. CDR3 length equals 13 residues.

This clonotype has ten or more counts. This chain links TRBV24-1 with TRBJ1-1; a weak D match, TRBD1 (6 bases). Germline CDR1 and CDR2: KGHDR and SFDVKD. V dropped 5 bases and J dropped 5 bases, with 11 bases sitting between them. The CDR3 runs to 13 residues. The CDR3 sequence: CATSGTEGTEAFF. For the CDR3, the DNA is TGTGCCACCAGTGGGACAGAAGGTACTGAAGCTTTCTTT.

This chain connects TRBV2 to TRBJ2-5; 7 bases fit TRBD2. The assigned J gene may be wrong: the sequence end matches TRBJ2-1 better. Germline lookup yields CDR1 SNHLY and CDR2 FYNNEI. The CDR3 length is 14 residues. In DNA form, the CDR3 reads TGTGCCAGCCTCCGGGGGGAGGTTATTGATGAGCAGTTCTTC. This encodes CASLRGEVIDEQFF.

This clonotype was observed a handful of times. V and J are TRBV13 and TRBJ2-7, with 11 nucleotides matching TRBD2. The germline gives CDR1 PRHDT, CDR2 FYEKMQ (reference sequence). The CDR3 is 15 residues long. The junction had 3 bases not matched to a gene; V was cut back by 3 bases and J by 2 bases. The DNA for the CDR3 is TGTGCCAGCAGCTTGGGACTAGCGGACACCTACGAGCAGTACTTC. This codes for CASSLGLADTYEQYF.

This clonotype was recorded at least ten times. This chain joins TRBV6-7 and TRBJ2-3; 12 bases agree with TRBD1. TRBV6-7 is designated an ORF whose function remains uncertain. The CDR3 totals 18 residues. The V gene end was trimmed by 6 bases and the J gene end by 1 base; junction bases not matched to a gene: 11. CDR3 sequence (DNA): TGTGCCAGCAGACAACCCGGGACAGGGGGCGAAGGCACAGATACGCAGTATTTT. As protein: CASRQPGTGGEGTDTQYF.

As for this clonotype: A much larger clone differs from this one at a single base, so this may be a read error. This chain joins TRBV9 and TRBJ2-3, with a possible D match to TRBD1 (7 bases). Germline assignment: CDR1 SGDLS and CDR2 YYNGEE. CDR3 length: 16 residues. Trimming removed 2 bases at V and 5 bases at J, with 18 bases between. CDR3 sequence: CASSVPDRRVGDTQYF. The CDR3 nucleotides read TGTGCCAGCAGCGTCCCGGACAGGAGGGTTGGAGATACGCAGTATTTT.

This clonotype was picked up many times. This sequence joins TRBV12-3 or TRBV12-4 and TRBJ2-6; unclear D gene. V lost 6 bases, J lost 0 bases, and 9 bases lay in between. The CDR3 is 15 residues long. DNA for the CDR3: TGTGCCAGCAGAACCACAAGCTCTGGGGCCAACGTCCTGACTTTC. Amino acids: CASRTTSSGANVLTF.

Comments on this clonotype: A junction end diverges from the germline sequence, so it may reflect a read error. The V and J genes are TRBV11-2 and TRBJ2-5; TRBD2 matches at 8 bases. The CDR3 is 16 amino acids. The germline gives CDR1 SGHAT, CDR2 FQNNGV. The CDR3 nucleotides read TGTGGCAGCAGCCCATCCCTCGGACTAGCACGGGAGACCCAGTACTTC. Encoded protein: CGSSPSLGLARETQYF.

The chain uses TRBV27 and TRBJ2-5, with a tentative D call TRBD2 (6 bases). This CDR3 has 15 residues. V lost 6 bases to trimming and J lost 4 bases, with 18 bases between them. Germline lookup yields CDR1 MNHEY and CDR2 SMNVEV (reference sequence). For the CDR3, the DNA is TGTGCCAGCAGCTCAAAGGAGACCGGGAGAGAGACCCAGTACTTC. Protein sequence: CASSSKETGRETQYF.

This clonotype was seen a few times. V gene TRBV29-1 combines with J gene TRBJ2-3; D might be TRBD2 (5 bases). Per the germline V gene, CDR1 is SQVTM and CDR2 is ANQGSEA. V was shortened by 7 bases and J by 0 bases, with 14 bases between the two germline ends. The CDR3 has 14 amino acids. The CDR3 reads CSADPPGSTDTQYF. DNA of the CDR3: TGCAGCGCCGACCCGCCGGGAAGCACAGATACGCAGTATTTT.